This TCR beta chain was recorded in a study of blood T cells in healthy people across ages. Primers used in a second PCR of about 7 to 12 cycles were a sample-barcoded 5' primer and a J-beta primer mix. From the 5' RACE reads, TCRdb called clonotypes with MiXCR, one entry per CDR3 protein. The sample includes around 870,000 distinct CDR3 sequences, 29% seen only once; the top ten take approximately 15%. Note on this clonotype: Its antigen is as yet unknown.

Study-level results: Whereas aged donors had fewer naive CD4+ cells, long-lived donors had more of them and higher diversity. Age showed a roughly linear inverse relationship with TCR beta diversity per million T cells.

Germline assignment: CDR1 LNHNV and CDR2 YYDKDF (reference sequence). The CDR3 loop spans 16 amino acids. V was pared by 0 bases and J by 0 bases, with 8 bases between. Source material: blood. This rearrangement joins TRBV15 to TRBJ1-4; D call uncertain. This receptor was obtained from a woman aged 80 or older in good health. The CDR3 DNA is TGTGCCACCAGCAGAGACGTGGGAGCAACTAATGAAAAACTGTTTTTT. It translates to CATSRDVGATNEKLFF.